What follows are 16 T cell receptor beta chains derived from one specimen sequenced in a study of blood T cell repertoires in COVID-19. Clones were sequenced by immunoSEQ multiplex PCR, and TCRdb holds only the in-frame ones, with some missing. The repertoire holds around 370,000 clones, 90% seen once, with 6.5% to 8% in the top ten. Sequencing input: peripheral blood. These receptor sequences come from a man aged 18 to 29 with active or convalescent COVID-19.

The genes are TRBV6-2 or TRBV6-3 and TRBJ1-4; TRBD1 matches 7 bases. CDR3 length: 14 amino acids. V shed 6 bases and J 2 bases; nucleotides not matched to a gene: 3. CDR1 MNHEY and CDR2 SVGEGT come from the germline V gene. The CDR3 DNA reads as TGTGCCAGCAGCTTACAGGGGACTAATGAAAAACTGTTTTTT. Protein product: CASSLQGTNEKLFF.

The J gene is TRBJ1-1, the V gene TRBV10-3; 9 bases map to TRBD1. Germline loops: CDR1 ENHRY, CDR2 SYGVKD. Germline trimming cut 5 bases from V and 6 bases from J; bases unmatched to any gene: 7. The CDR3 loop spans 14 amino acids. Here the CDR3 reads CAISPPDRGSEAFF. CDR3 sequence (DNA): TGTGCCATCAGTCCCCCTGACAGGGGGTCTGAAGCTTTCTTT.

In its sample, this clone was seen a few times. The chain's CDR3 is CASSDREHTEAFF. The CDR3 region has the DNA TGTGCCAGCTCGGACAGGGAACACACTGAAGCTTTCTTT. The chain recombines TRBV6-5 with TRBJ1-1; 8 positions agree with TRBD1. With V trimmed by 8 bases and J by 3 bases, 5 bases remained unmatched. The CDR3 has 13 residues. Germline V gene lookup returns CDR1 MNHEY and CDR2 SVGAGI.

The chain carries TRBV10-3 and TRBJ1-3, with 7 nucleotides matching TRBD1. The CDR3 is 16 residues long. The germline V gene encodes CDR1 ENHRY and CDR2 SYGVKD. After removal of 6 bases from V and 0 bases from J, the junction contained 8 bases not matched to a gene. CDR3 nucleotides: TGTGCCATCAGCTTAGGGGGCGCGGGCTCTGGAAACACCATATATTTT. It encodes CAISLGGAGSGNTIYF.

The gene calls are TRBV7-8 and TRBJ2-2; 7 bases are shared with TRBD2. V gave up 4 bases and J gave up 4 bases; unmatched junction bases: 9. Germline CDR1 reads SGHVS; CDR2 reads FQNEAQ. The CDR3 loop spans 16 amino acids. DNA of the CDR3: TGTGCCAGCAGCTCAGCCGTGGGGGAGGGCACCGGGGAGCTGTTTTTT. Its protein product is CASSSAVGEGTGELFF.

This clone appeared a few times. CDR3 region: CASSLYDKNIQYF. The CDR3, as DNA: TGTGCCAGCAGCCTCTATGACAAAAACATTCAGTACTTC. The chain uses TRBV5-4 and TRBJ2-4; no clear D gene. The CDR3 is 13 amino acids. Germline CDR1 and CDR2: SGHNT and YYREEE (reference sequence). Trimming cost V 4 bases and J 3 bases, with 8 bases left between them.

The rearrangement uses TRBV5-1 and TRBJ1-2; no firm D call. V lost 3 bases and J lost 4, with 10 bases in between. The CDR3 length is 13 residues. Germline V gene sequence: CDR1 SGHRS, CDR2 YFSETQ. CDR3 sequence: CASSSDGSYGYTF. Here the CDR3 DNA reads TGCGCCAGCAGCTCCGACGGGAGCTATGGCTACACCTTC.

The chain is built from TRBV4-2 and TRBJ2-1, with 13 bases fitting TRBD2. V trimming: 2 bases; J trimming: 2 bases; junction bases outside the gene matches: 3. Germline V lookup: CDR1 LGHNA, CDR2 YNFKEQ. The CDR3 consists of 17 residues. The CDR3 protein is CASSQPTSGGAYNEQFF. The CDR3 coding sequence is TGTGCCAGCAGCCAACCAACTAGCGGGGGGGCCTACAATGAGCAGTTCTTC.

This chain uses TRBV6-2 or TRBV6-3 with TRBJ2-7; TRBD2 agrees at 7 bases. Trimming at V came to 0 bases and at J to 5 bases, leaving 10 bases not matched to a gene. The CDR3 is made up of 16 amino acids. Germline V CDR1 and CDR2: MNHEY, SVGEGT. Here the CDR3 reads CASSYSGAGESHEQYF. CDR3 nucleotide sequence: TGTGCCAGCAGTTACTCGGGCGCGGGAGAAAGCCACGAGCAGTACTTC.

V usage is TRBV29-1 and J usage is TRBJ2-5; 8 bases agree with TRBD1. Unmatched junction bases numbered 9, after V lost 7 bases and J lost 2 bases. CDR1 is SQVTM and CDR2 is ANQGSEA in the germline V gene. The CDR3 is made up of 14 amino acids. Written as DNA, the CDR3 is TGCAGCGCTCTCAGAGGGACAGGACAAGAGACCCAGTACTTC. Protein sequence: CSALRGTGQETQYF.

The gene calls are TRBV7-2 and TRBJ1-1; TRBD1 matches at 7 bases. V shed 3 bases and J 5 bases; nucleotides not matched to a gene: 12. The CDR3 is 16 amino acids. Germline assignment: CDR1 SGHTA and CDR2 FQGNSA. The CDR3 DNA reads as TGTGCCAGCAGCTTGCATCCACAGGGGATACAGACTGAAGCTTTCTTT. Protein product: CASSLHPQGIQTEAFF.

The chain has TRBV10-3 and TRBJ2-7; D might be TRBD1 (6 bases). This CDR3 is built from 12 residues. V lost 6 bases and J lost 2, with 8 bases in between. Germline V gene sequence: CDR1 ENHRY, CDR2 SYGVKD. The CDR3 sequence: CAIRTGPYEQYF. CDR3 nucleotides: TGTGCCATCAGGACAGGTCCCTACGAGCAGTACTTC.

The chain recombines TRBV18 with TRBJ1-6; a weak D match, TRBD1 (5 bases). V lost 3 bases and J lost 11, with 14 bases in between. Germline CDR1 is KGHSH and CDR2 is LQKENI. This CDR3 region has 14 residues. The chain's CDR3 is CASSPGQQLTPLHF. CDR3 sequence (DNA): TGTGCCAGCTCACCCGGACAACAACTCACACCCCTCCACTTT.

The chain recombines TRBV18 with TRBJ1-2, with D possibly matching TRBD1 (5 bases). Between the trimmed V and J ends, which lost 3 bases and 6 bases, there was a span of 11 bases. The CDR3 has 13 residues. Germline V gene sequence: CDR1 KGHSH, CDR2 LQKENI. DNA for the CDR3: TGTGCCAGCTCACCTTCAGGGCAGAATGGCTACACCTTC. Translating it yields CASSPSGQNGYTF.

V usage is TRBV18 and J usage is TRBJ2-3, with 11 nucleotides matching TRBD2. This CDR3 region has 14 residues. Trimming cost V 5 bases and J 10 bases; bases outside gene matches: 8. Germline CDR1 is KGHSH and CDR2 is LQKENI. CDR3 protein: CASSSGTSGNAQYF. The DNA of the CDR3 is TGTGCCAGCTCAAGCGGGACTAGCGGTAACGCGCAGTATTTT.

This chain uses TRBV4-1 with TRBJ1-1; D is unclear. The CDR3 is 15 residues long. CDR1 and CDR2 (germline): MGHRA, YSYEKL. Trimming took off 0 bases at V and 1 base at J, with 9 bases between the two ends. CDR3 sequence (DNA): TGCGCCAGCAGCCAAGAGTTGCGAGAGAACACTGAAGCTTTCTTT. It specifies CASSQELRENTEAFF.